This T cell receptor beta chain was obtained from a study of blood T cell repertoires in COVID-19. At the level of the study: Samples came from the United States, Italy and Spain, spanning acute and convalescent COVID-19.

The CDR3 covers 16 residues. Germline CDR1 and CDR2: MNHEY and SVGAGI. Trimming at V came to 4 bases and at J to 2 bases, leaving 3 bases not matched to a gene. Produced via immunoSEQ multiplex PCR; TCRdb's table is partial and in-frame only. The repertoire holds 200,000 to 250,000 clones, with 84% as singletons. Which cohort a participant joined came from the clinical history participants gave. The chain carries TRBV6-5 and TRBJ2-1, with TRBD2 identical over 12 bases. The specimen sequenced was PBMCs or T cells enriched from blood (not recorded which). The clonotype was recovered from a woman in her 40s who had recovered from COVID-19. CDR3 DNA: TGTGCCAGCAGTTCGACTAGCGGGGGACCCTACAATGAGCAGTTCTTC. Protein product: CASSSTSGGPYNEQFF.